The sequence of this T cell receptor (beta chain) was determined in a study of blood T cells in healthy people across ages (dated by TCRdb to about 2015). Concerning the study at large: In model experiments, template switching captured roughly one uniquely barcoded TCR beta cDNA molecule for every two T cells. The study measured age-related changes in TCR beta repertoire diversity using deep sequencing normalized with unique cDNA molecular identifiers. The donors were divided into four age groups: young (average about 15 years), middle-aged (around 37), aged (62) and long-lived (around 80). Using the same blood draw, the study looked at two additional independent replicas of 1 million unique cDNA reads for two donors, one aged 18 to 30 and the other aged 80 or older. The investigation overall reported the following: Compared with the aged group, the long-lived group had more naive CD4+ T cells, fewer expanded clones and increased TCR diversity, suggesting age selection. The percentage of naive T cells measured by flow cytometry correlated strongly with observed TCR beta diversity. As age increased, observed TCR beta diversity per million T cells dropped in a roughly linear way, and a significant reduction was already evident by age about 40. Because donor CMV infection status was unknown, age-related changes in expanded clonotypes were potentially confounded. Bulk unsorted PBMC profiling prevented conclusive comparison of naive and antigen-experienced compartments. Estimates of total diversity based on one million sequenced T cells were regarded as lower bounds and as underestimates.

Including the terminal cysteine and phenylalanine, the CDR3 comprises 14 residues. Solely the CDR3 DNA is kept, with 42 bases framed from the first base. For CDR1 and CDR2, the germline V gene (reference sequence) lists MNHNY and SVGAGI. Trimmed from V: 8 bases; trimmed from J: 6 bases; junction bases lacking a gene match: 11. The library was obtained by 5' RACE. TCRdb shows the sequencer as Illumina HiSeq 2500. The second PCR ran for roughly 7 to 12 cycles and used a J-beta primer mix along with a sample-barcoded 5' primer. A unique molecular identifier was introduced onto each TCR beta cDNA molecule by a template-switch 5' adaptor carrying 12 random nucleotides. Each sample yielded at least 2.5 million CDR3-containing paired-end reads. All of the RNA was converted into first-strand cDNA using the Mint cDNA synthesis kit, with a TRBC-specific oligonucleotide serving as the primer. Following uracil-DNA glycosylase treatment, all cDNA underwent a first 18-cycle PCR with the universal primers M1SS and BC2_uni_R. Per the source publication's procedure: For normalization, 1 million high-quality reads, each with a distinct molecular identifier, were randomly selected from each sample. Reads with shared molecular identifiers were discarded instead of being binned into consensus sequences. MiTCR, with a Q25 quality threshold and the strictest error-elimination algorithm, was used for CDR3 identification, clonotype clustering and error correction. Lower-bound total TCR beta diversity was estimated with a nonparametric unseen species model using Euler transformation. The raw public data were reprocessed by TCRdb itself: fastp quality trimming at Q25, MiXCR clonotype calling, in-frame beta chains only. Rows merge per CDR3 protein into single entries with the most common DNA and genes. The V and J calls and clone size are TCRdb's, not the authors'. This sample has 750,000 to 950,000 distinct CDR3 sequences in its table, and roughly 28% of those were observed once. The ten largest clones capture roughly a tenth of the sample.

This clonotype was seen only a few times. Its target antigen remains unknown. Base qualities are not at hand, and no much larger clone is one base apart. Systemically healthy Caucasian individuals from Russia, 39 in total and aged roughly 6 to 100 years, were included as donors. Each donor gave approximately 9.3 milliliters of peripheral blood, collected into EDTA-treated Vacutainer tubes. Ficoll-Paque density-gradient centrifugation was used to isolate PBMCs, with at least 7 million per sample. Trizol reagent was used to extract total RNA from PBMCs, with at least 6 micrograms per sample. For every donor, an aliquot of PBMCs went through flow cytometry to measure the percentages of naive CD45RAhigh/CD27high T cells. Another study also made use of these data, one on T cells of mothers and their children. According to the second study: Nine systemically healthy Caucasian individuals served as donors, namely three mothers together with their six children. cDNA synthesis used all of the extracted RNA, with around 1.5 ug of RNA in each 15 ul reaction. In the second PCR, sample barcodes and 2-4 random nucleotides were introduced via the M1S primer. Over 8.5 million TCR beta CDR3 reads came from each mother, compared with several million reads from each child. Thymic selection shapes the output of TCR recombination in a similar way in related and unrelated pairs, and inherited differences have a minor effect. Normalized repertoire overlap was always found to be slightly, but never significantly, higher in related mother-child pairs than in unrelated mother-child pairs. No persistent microchimeric T cell clones were detected, at a sensitivity of 80 to 100 clones per million clonotypes. To look for features that set related mother-child pairs apart from unrelated individuals, the researchers ran deep NGS to compare the TCR beta repertoires of mothers and children. On average, the children were 11 +/- 4 years old, while the mothers were about 37 +/- 4 years old. After adapter ligation was performed with NEBNext reagents, the libraries were sequenced on an Illumina HiSeq 2000 with 100+100 nt paired-end reads. Mother and child libraries were prepared a month apart and sequenced in separate runs to prevent cross-contamination. For each donor, somewhere between roughly 500,000 and 2,100,000 distinct TCR beta clonotypes were identified. Naive TCR beta clonotypes were estimated from low-frequency clonotypes matched to each donor's FACS-determined naive share, without sorting.

The sequence links TRBV6-6 to TRBJ2-3, and 7 junction bases match TRBD1. This TCR came from a woman aged 40-49 years in good health. The sequenced sample consisted of blood. The CDR3 has the sequence CASRLYDRADTQYF. The DNA reads TGTGCCAGCCGCCTATACGACAGGGCTGATACGCAGTATTTT.